Below, 14 T cell receptor beta chains from the same sample are listed, as sequenced in a study of T cell responses to AZD1222 COVID-19 vaccine. Assay: immunoSEQ multiplex PCR; the TCRdb copy retains only in-frame clones and omits some. The repertoire holds around 100,000 clones, nearly 90% seen once, with about 2.5% in the top ten. The starting material was peripheral blood, obtained 28 days after the second AZD1222 dose. Receptor source: an adult who received the AZD1222 COVID-19 vaccine.

The genes are TRBV19 and TRBJ2-3, with 8 bases identical to TRBD2. This CDR3 is 16 amino acids long. Losses at the gene ends were 2 bases for V and 0 bases for J; bases not matched to a gene: 4. In germline, CDR1 is LNHDA, CDR2 SQIVND (reference sequence). CDR3 bases: TGTGCCAGTAGTATATCTAGCGGGCCGAGCACAGATACGCAGTATTTT. Protein product: CASSISSGPSTDTQYF.

V is TRBV28 and J is TRBJ1-2, with 9 bases lining up with TRBD1. Unmatched junction bases numbered 1, after V lost 6 bases and J lost 2 bases. Germline V gene lookup returns CDR1 MDHEN and CDR2 SYDVKM. This CDR3 is 13 amino acids long. In DNA form, the CDR3 reads TGTGCCAGCAGAGGACAGGGGAACTATGGCTACACCTTC. As protein: CASRGQGNYGYTF.

The rearrangement joins TRBV4-2 to TRBJ2-2; 10 bases agree with TRBD1. V trimming: 4 bases; J trimming: 0 bases; junction bases outside the gene matches: 5. Germline values: CDR1 LGHNA, CDR2 YNFKEQ. The CDR3 extends over 17 amino acids. Here the CDR3 reads CASSRYGQGANTGELFF. CDR3 sequence (DNA): TGTGCCAGCAGCCGCTACGGACAGGGGGCGAACACCGGGGAGCTGTTTTTT.

This chain connects TRBV15 to TRBJ2-1; TRBD2 matches at 12 bases. Germline values: CDR1 LNHNV, CDR2 YYDKDF (reference sequence). CDR3 length: 18 amino acids. V was clipped by 1 base and J by 3 bases; unmatched bases: 7. The CDR3 region has the DNA TGTGCCACCAGCAGAGGCTGGACTAGCGGGACCTTCTACAATGAGCAGTTCTTC. Translated: CATSRGWTSGTFYNEQFF.

V is TRBV28 and J is TRBJ2-7, with D possibly TRBD2 on 6 matching bases. V was clipped by 7 bases and J by 4 bases, with 11 bases between them. This CDR3 is built from 12 residues. Looked up from germline, CDR1 is MDHEN and CDR2 is SYDVKM. The chain's CDR3 is CASTGEAYEQYF. Here the CDR3 DNA reads TGTGCCAGCACGGGGGAGGCTTACGAGCAGTACTTC. The variable domain in full, completed from reference TRBV28 and TRBJ2-7, reads DVKVTQSSRYLVKRTGEKVFLECVQDMDHENMFWYRQDPGLGLRLIYFSYDVKMKEKGDIPEGYSVSREKKERFSLILESASTNQTSMYLCASTGEAYEQYFGPGTRLTVT.

This chain joins TRBV28 and TRBJ2-5, with 10 positions matching TRBD1. The V gene end was trimmed by 0 bases and the J gene end by 8 bases; junction bases not matched to a gene: 21. The CDR3 loop spans 20 amino acids. Germline V gene lookup returns CDR1 MDHEN and CDR2 SYDVKM. The CDR3 here is CASSLWDRGVTGGRVDTQYF. The CDR3 DNA follows: TGTGCCAGCAGTTTATGGGACAGGGGGGTAACGGGAGGGCGCGTGGATACCCAGTACTTC.

The rearrangement joins TRBV19 to TRBJ1-1; unclear D gene. V was pared by 6 bases and J by 8 bases, with 13 bases between. In germline, CDR1 is LNHDA, CDR2 SQIVND (reference sequence). The CDR3 is 12 residues long. Here the CDR3 reads CASRTGSIEAFF. Written as DNA, the CDR3 is TGTGCCAGTAGAACTGGGTCAATAGAAGCTTTCTTT.

V and J are TRBV20-1 and TRBJ2-3, with 7 bases fitting TRBD2. The CDR3 length is 15 residues. The V segment lost 3 bases and the J segment 0 bases; nucleotides outside the gene matches: 6. Germline V gives CDR1 DFQATT, CDR2 SNEGSKA (reference sequence). The CDR3 nucleotides read TGCAGTGCTAGTAGCCTAGCGGTGAGCACAGATACGCAGTATTTT. Translating it yields CSASSLAVSTDTQYF.

The chain uses TRBV20-1 and TRBJ2-3; unclear D gene. The CDR3 runs to 14 residues. Trimming cost V 3 bases and J 0 bases, with 10 bases left between them. CDR1 and CDR2 from the germline V gene are DFQATT and SNEGSKA (reference sequence). This chain's CDR3 is CSASGADSTDTQYF. The CDR3 nucleotides are TGCAGTGCTAGTGGCGCGGATAGCACAGATACGCAGTATTTT.

The chain has TRBV27 and TRBJ1-1, with D possibly matching TRBD1 (6 bases). Germline assignment: CDR1 MNHEY and CDR2 SMNVEV (reference sequence). The CDR3 consists of 15 residues. Trimming left V 0 bases short and J 2 bases short, with 10 bases between. The CDR3 loop reads CASSLSWGLNTEAFF. As DNA, the CDR3 is TGTGCCAGCAGTTTATCGTGGGGGCTTAACACTGAAGCTTTCTTT.

This rearrangement joins TRBV12-5 to TRBJ1-1, with 9 bases that match TRBD1. CDR1 and CDR2 from the germline V gene are LGHNT and FRNRAP. Trimming removed 6 bases from V and 5 bases from J; junction bases left unmatched: 4. CDR3 length: 13 residues. The CDR3 loop is CASGMTGGTEAFF. The CDR3 DNA follows: TGTGCTAGTGGGATGACAGGGGGGACTGAAGCTTTCTTT.

The V and J genes are TRBV5-4 and TRBJ1-6; the D gene is possibly TRBD1 (6 bases). Trimming removed 0 bases at V and 6 bases at J, with 19 bases between. Germline V lookup: CDR1 SGHNT, CDR2 YYREEE (reference sequence). The CDR3 is made up of 18 amino acids. CDR3 nucleotide sequence: TGTGCCAGCAGCTTGGCCCCGAACGGGGGGCCCATTAATTCACCCCTCCACTTT. Translating gives CASSLAPNGGPINSPLHF.

The rearrangement uses TRBV6-6 and TRBJ2-6; D is perhaps TRBD1 (5 bases). The germline V gene encodes CDR1 MNHNY and CDR2 SVGAGI (reference sequence). The CDR3 spans 14 residues. Trimming removed 10 bases at V and 4 bases at J, with 14 bases between. The CDR3 here is CATGSGIGANVLTF. CDR3 nucleotides: TGTGCCACTGGGTCAGGGATCGGGGCCAACGTCCTGACTTTC.

J is TRBJ2-7 and V is TRBV15; D might be TRBD2 (5 bases). The CDR3 loop spans 14 amino acids. The V end lost 1 base, the J end lost 3 bases, and 10 bases lay between the germline ends. Germline assignment: CDR1 LNHNV and CDR2 YYDKDF (reference sequence). As DNA, the CDR3 is TGTGCCACCAGCAGAGCACTAGGCGACTACGAGCAGTACTTC. Translating gives CATSRALGDYEQYF. Filled out from reference TRBV15 and TRBJ2-7, the complete variable domain reads DAMVIQNPRYQVTQFGKPVTLSCSQTLNHNVMYWYQQKSSQAPKLLFHYYDKDFNNEADTPDNFQSRRPNTSFCFLDIRSPGLGDTAMYLCATSRALGDYEQYFGPGTRLTVT.